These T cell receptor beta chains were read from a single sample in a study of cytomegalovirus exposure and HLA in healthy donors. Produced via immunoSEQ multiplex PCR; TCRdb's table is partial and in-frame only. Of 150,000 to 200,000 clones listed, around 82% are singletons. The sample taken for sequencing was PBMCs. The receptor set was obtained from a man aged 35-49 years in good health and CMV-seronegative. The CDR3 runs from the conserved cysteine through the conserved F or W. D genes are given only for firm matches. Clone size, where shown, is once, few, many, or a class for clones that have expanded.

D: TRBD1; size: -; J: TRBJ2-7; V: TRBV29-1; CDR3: CSARDRLNDYEQYF; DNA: TGCAGCGCAAGGGACAGGCTAAACGATTACGAGCAGTACTTC
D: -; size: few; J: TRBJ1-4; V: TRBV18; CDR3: CASSLNREGNEKLFF; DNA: TGTGCCAGCTCACTAAACAGGGAGGGGAATGAAAAACTGTTTTTT
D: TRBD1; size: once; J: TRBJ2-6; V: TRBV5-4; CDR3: CASSRTGGGSGANVLTF; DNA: TGTGCCAGCAGCCGGACAGGGGGGGGCTCTGGGGCCAACGTCCTGACTTTC
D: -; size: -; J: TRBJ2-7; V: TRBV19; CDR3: CASSILNRFYEQYF; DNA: TGTGCCAGTAGTATTTTAAACAGATTCTACGAGCAGTACTTC
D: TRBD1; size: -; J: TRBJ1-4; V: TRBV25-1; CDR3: CASSWDRGSSNEKLFF; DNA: TGTGCCAGCAGTTGGGACAGGGGTTCCTCTAATGAAAAACTGTTTTTT
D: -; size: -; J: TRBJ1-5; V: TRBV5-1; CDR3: CASSLDGQFNQPQHF; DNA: TGCGCCAGCAGCTTAGATGGACAGTTCAATCAGCCCCAGCATTTT
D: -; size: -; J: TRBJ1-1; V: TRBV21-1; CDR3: CASSKLGNRNTEAFF; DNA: TGTGCCAGCAGCAAATTGGGTAACAGGAACACTGAAGCTTTCTTT
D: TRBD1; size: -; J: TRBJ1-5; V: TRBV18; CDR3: CASSPPTGVGNQPQHF; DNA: TGTGCCAGCTCACCACCTACAGGGGTGGGCAATCAGCCCCAGCATTTT
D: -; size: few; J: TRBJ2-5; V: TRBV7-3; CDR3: CASSSGHQETQYF; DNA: TGTGCCAGCAGCTCGGGACATCAAGAGACCCAGTACTTC
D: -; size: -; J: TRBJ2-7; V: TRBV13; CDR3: CASSFSVFQSYEQYF; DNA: TGTGCCAGCAGCTTTTCGGTTTTCCAATCCTACGAGCAGTACTTC
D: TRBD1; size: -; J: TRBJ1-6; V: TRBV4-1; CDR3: CASSYTGTGESPLHF; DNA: TGCGCCAGCAGCTATACCGGGACAGGGGAATCACCCCTCCACTTT
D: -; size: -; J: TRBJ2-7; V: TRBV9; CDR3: CASSVSGESYEQYF; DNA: TGTGCCAGCAGCGTATCAGGGGAATCCTACGAGCAGTACTTC
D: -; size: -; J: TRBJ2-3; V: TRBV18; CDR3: CASSRSPELTQYF; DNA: TGTGCCAGCTCACGTTCACCCGAACTAACGCAGTATTTT
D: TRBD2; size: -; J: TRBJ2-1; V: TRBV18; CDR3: CASSELAELQFF; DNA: TGTGCCAGCTCGGAACTAGCGGAGCTACAGTTCTTC
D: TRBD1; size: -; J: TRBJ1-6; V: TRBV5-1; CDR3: CASAEGQANSPLHF; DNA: TGCGCCAGCGCGGAGGGACAGGCGAATTCACCCCTCCACTTT
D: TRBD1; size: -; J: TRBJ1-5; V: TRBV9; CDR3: CASSVGQGNQPQHF; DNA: TGTGCCAGCAGCGTAGGACAGGGAAATCAGCCCCAGCATTTT
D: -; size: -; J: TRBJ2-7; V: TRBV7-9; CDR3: CASSLAGHSSYEQYF; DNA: TGTGCCAGCAGCTTAGCGGGACATTCGTCCTACGAGCAGTACTTC
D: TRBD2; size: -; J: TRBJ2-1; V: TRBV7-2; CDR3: CASSWTSGGYNEQFF; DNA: TGTGCCAGCAGCTGGACTAGCGGGGGGTACAATGAGCAGTTCTTC
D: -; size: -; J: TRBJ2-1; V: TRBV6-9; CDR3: CASSYVAASSYNEQFF; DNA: TGTGCCAGCAGTTATGTTGCGGCAAGCTCCTACAATGAGCAGTTCTTC
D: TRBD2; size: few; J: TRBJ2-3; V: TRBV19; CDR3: CASSSRAGLSTDTQYF; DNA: TGTGCCAGTAGTTCCAGAGCGGGGCTTAGCACAGATACGCAGTATTTT